This record covers a single TCR beta chain. This sample stems from a study of T-cell reconstitution after alpha-beta-depleted transplantation in children. Using unique molecular identifiers, the investigators prepared the TCRbeta library. TCRdb reprocessed the PCR reads via MiXCR and lists one record per CDR3 protein. The sample carries about 500,000 distinct CDR3 sequences, 32% recorded once. V lost 6 bases, J lost 0 bases, and 16 bases lay in between. The CDR3 sequence is 16 residues long. Germline CDR1 is MNHEY and CDR2 is SMNVEV (reference sequence). The TCR originated in a human donor who donated a stem cell graft to a child with aplastic anemia. V usage is TRBV27 and J usage is TRBJ2-3, with D perhaps TRBD1 or TRBD2 (5 bases each). The specimen comprised PBMCs from the stem cell graft donor, sampled from the stem cell graft. The CDR3 nucleotides read TGTGCCAGCAGCATGGGCCGGGGCGGAAGCACAGATACGCAGTATTTT. Its translation is CASSMGRGGSTDTQYF.